The present entry profiles one TCR beta chain with its context. No antigen is known for it. One junction end disagrees with the germline gene, perhaps due to a read error. To sequence the TCRbeta CDR3 region, genomic DNA was isolated from the sorted cells. The immunoSEQ Assay was used for sequencing of TCRbeta CDR3 regions. Sourced from immuneACCESS, this table was stored by TCRdb with only in-frame sequences that have V and J called. A share of the clones is absent; for the studies checked, an unresolved V gene accounts for under half, and the remainder has no known explanation. For this sample the table gives roughly 80,000 clones, of which under 90% were detected only once. The ten largest clones take up 1.5% to 2% of the sample. According to the germline V gene (reference sequence), CDR1 reads GTSNPN and CDR2 reads SVGIG. From the cysteine through the phenylalanine, the CDR3 covers 13 amino acids. Left in the record is the CDR3 DNA by itself, 39 bases read in frame from the first base.

This record comes from a study of OX40 agonist ivuxolimab in advanced cancers. Broadly, across the study: Ivuxolimab, which targeted the costimulatory receptor OX40 (CD134), was an agonistic, fully human IgG2 monoclonal antibody. The purpose of peripheral TCRbeta sequencing was to test whether ivuxolimab changed TCR sequence diversity and led to clonal T-cell expansion. The paper describes the monotherapy dose-escalation part (N = 52 patients) of the phase I trial of ivuxolimab. Among the roughly 54 dose-escalation patients, 19 had hepatocellular carcinoma, around 15 melanoma, 9 renal cell carcinoma and 9 head and neck cancer. Patients were allowed to have had prior anti-PD-1, anti-PD-L1 or anti-CTLA-4 therapy, and approximately 43% of the dose-escalation patients had previously received checkpoint inhibitors. Partial responses occurred in three dose-escalation patients, of whom one had hepatocellular carcinoma and two had cutaneous melanoma. Intravenous ivuxolimab was administered to patients every 2 weeks at six dose levels: 0.01, 0.1, 0.3, 1.5, 3 and 10 mg/kg. In the dose-escalation cohort, 70% to 85% of patients were male, and the mean age was roughly 60 years, with a range of about 20 to 79.

The trial excluded patients who had a history of autoimmune disease or who were on systemic immunosuppression. In every dose cohort, peripheral blood was drawn for TCR sequencing at baseline, cycle 4 day 1, and cycle 7 day 1. The samples were drawn from a first-in-human, open-label, multicenter phase I dose-escalation trial of ivuxolimab. Adults with locally advanced or metastatic head and neck squamous cell, hepatocellular, melanoma or renal cell carcinoma were enrolled in the trial. Before TCR sequencing, CD4+ T cells and CD8+ T cells were sorted from peripheral blood as separate populations. Findings and caveats that apply to the study as a whole: On average, CD8+ T cells showed more expanded clones than CD4+ T cells after ivuxolimab. In the 0.1-3.0 mg/kg groups, partial responders had among the lowest normalized peripheral clonal expansion, particularly in CD8+ T cells. Antigen specificity was not determined for the clonally expanded peripheral T cells. Low levels of normalized T-cell clonal expansion were also shown by some nonresponding patients. At doses from 0.1 to 3.0 mg/kg, clonal expansion was seen in both CD4+ and CD8+ blood T cells between baseline and week 6.

The origin of this receptor is an adult with an advanced solid tumor such as melanoma, head and neck, liver or kidney cancer. The specimen comprised CD4+ or CD8+ T cells sorted from blood, sampled in a trial of the OX40 agonist ivuxolimab. Here the chain combines TRBV30 and TRBJ2-5, and 9 bases in between align with TRBD2. The CDR3 is CAWSLPGAGGQDF. The base sequence is TGTGCCTGGAGCCTCCCGGGGGCGGGGGGGCAGGACTTC.